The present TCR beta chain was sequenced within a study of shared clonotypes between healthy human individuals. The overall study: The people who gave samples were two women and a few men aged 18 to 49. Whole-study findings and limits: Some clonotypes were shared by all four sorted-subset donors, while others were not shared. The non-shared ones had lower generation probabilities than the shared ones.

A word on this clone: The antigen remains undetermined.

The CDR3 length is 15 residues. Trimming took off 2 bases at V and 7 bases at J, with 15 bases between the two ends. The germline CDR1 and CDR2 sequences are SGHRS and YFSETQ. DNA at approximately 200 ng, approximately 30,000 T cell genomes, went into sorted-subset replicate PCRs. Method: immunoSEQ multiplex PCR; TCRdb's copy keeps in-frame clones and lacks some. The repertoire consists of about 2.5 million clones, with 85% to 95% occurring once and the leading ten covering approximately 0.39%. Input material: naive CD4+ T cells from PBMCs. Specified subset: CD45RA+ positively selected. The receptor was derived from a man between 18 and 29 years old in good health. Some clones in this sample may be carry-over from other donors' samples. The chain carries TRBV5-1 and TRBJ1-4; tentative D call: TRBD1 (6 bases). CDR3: CASSFTGARAEKLFF. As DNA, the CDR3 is TGCGCCAGCAGCTTTACGGGGGCGCGGGCTGAAAAACTGTTTTTT.